In its sample, the clone carrying this TCR beta chain was seen a few times. The second PCR ran about 6 to 12 cycles with a sample-barcoded 5' primer and J-beta primers. Every sample gave at least 2.5 million paired-end reads containing CDR3. A single record per CDR3 protein comes from TCRdb applying MiXCR to the 5' RACE reads. Of some 640,000 distinct CDR3 sequences listed, approximately 50% are singletons. This record belongs to a study of blood T cells in healthy people across ages. Donation came from healthy Caucasian individuals in Russia who were aged about 6 to 90. This CDR3 region has 15 residues. V was pared by 6 bases and J by 0 bases, with 5 bases of the junction left unmatched. CDR1 and CDR2 (germline): SGHTA, FQGNSA.

The sequence was obtained from a woman aged 60-75 years in good health. The rearrangement links TRBV7-2 to TRBJ2-4; TRBD2 matches 7 bases. The sequencing input was blood. The CDR3 spells CASRRGVSAKNIQYF. The CDR3 region has the DNA TGTGCCAGCAGACGGGGGGTGTCAGCCAAAAACATTCAGTACTTC.